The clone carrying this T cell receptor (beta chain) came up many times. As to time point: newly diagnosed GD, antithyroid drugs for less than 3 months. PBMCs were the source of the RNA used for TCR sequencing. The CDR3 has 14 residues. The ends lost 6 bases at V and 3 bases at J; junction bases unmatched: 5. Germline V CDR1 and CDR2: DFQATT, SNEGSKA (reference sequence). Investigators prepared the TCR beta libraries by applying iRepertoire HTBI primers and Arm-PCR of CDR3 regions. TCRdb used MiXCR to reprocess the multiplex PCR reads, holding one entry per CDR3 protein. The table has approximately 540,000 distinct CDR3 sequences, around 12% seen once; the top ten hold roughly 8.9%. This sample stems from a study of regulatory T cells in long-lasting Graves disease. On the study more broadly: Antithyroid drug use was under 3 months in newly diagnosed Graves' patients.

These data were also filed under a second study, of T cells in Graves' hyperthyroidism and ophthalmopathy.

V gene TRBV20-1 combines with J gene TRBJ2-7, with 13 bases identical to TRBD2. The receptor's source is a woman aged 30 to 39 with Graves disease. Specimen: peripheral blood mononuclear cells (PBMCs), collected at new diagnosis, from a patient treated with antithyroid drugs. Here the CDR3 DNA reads TGCAGTGCCACCCGGACTAGCGGGAGCTACGAGCAGTACTTC. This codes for CSATRTSGSYEQYF.